This T cell receptor beta chain was profiled in a study of blood T cell repertoires in COVID-19. Germline CDR1 is LGHNA and CDR2 is YSLEER. The J segment lost 1 base and the V segment lost 5 bases, leaving 6 bases of the junction unmatched. The CDR3 is 15 amino acids. Data came from immunoSEQ multiplex PCR; TCRdb stores just in-frame clones and leaves some out. This table holds under 250,000 clones, 83% found once. This chain links TRBV4-3 with TRBJ2-7; 9 nucleotides line up with TRBD1. Material for sequencing was PBMCs or T cells enriched from blood (not recorded which). This clonotype was obtained from a woman between 45 and 60 years old who had been exposed to COVID-19. CDR3 region: CASSSRDRVSYEQYF. As DNA, the CDR3 is TGCGCCAGCAGCTCCCGGGACAGGGTTTCCTACGAGCAGTACTTC.